Listed below are T cell receptor beta chains from one sample, sequenced in a study of blood T cell repertoires in COVID-19. Clones were sequenced by immunoSEQ multiplex PCR, and TCRdb holds only the in-frame ones, with some missing. The sample records 250,000 to 400,000 clones, about 90% being singletons. The specimen sequenced was peripheral blood. These receptors originate from a woman aged 30 to 39 with COVID-19, enrolled during active disease. Each CDR3 is given with its conserved first and last residue. Each record gives: clone size, J gene, V gene, CDR3 protein. Where a row states a size, it is once, few, many or the class of an expanded clone; other rows omit it.

size: .; J: TRBJ2-3; V: TRBV11-2; CDR3: CASSLDLAGLSTDTQYF
size: .; J: TRBJ2-1; V: TRBV27; CDR3: CASRTSGFSSYNEQFF
size: .; J: TRBJ2-7; V: TRBV7-9; CDR3: CASSSTRGIDEQYF
size: .; J: TRBJ1-2; V: TRBV2; CDR3: CASSDDVPGFNYGYTF
size: .; J: TRBJ2-1; V: TRBV18; CDR3: CASSLVLNNEQFF
size: .; J: TRBJ1-2; V: TRBV7-2; CDR3: CASSSGGQGYGYTF
size: .; J: TRBJ1-1; V: TRBV7-8; CDR3: CASSFADRGLTEAFF
size: .; J: TRBJ2-7; V: TRBV4-2; CDR3: CASSQDRVLAGGRYEQYF
size: .; J: TRBJ1-5; V: TRBV10-3; CDR3: CAISESAERGSGNQPQHF
size: .; J: TRBJ1-1; V: TRBV2; CDR3: CASRLSNRQGARTEAFF
size: .; J: TRBJ1-6; V: TRBV19; CDR3: CASRGTGGSNSPLHF
size: .; J: TRBJ2-1; V: TRBV7-3; CDR3: CATMESPESYNEQFF
size: .; J: TRBJ1-5; V: TRBV7-6; CDR3: CASSLVEGGNQPQHF
size: .; J: TRBJ2-3; V: TRBV19; CDR3: CASKLAGADTQYF
size: .; J: TRBJ2-7; V: TRBV5-1; CDR3: CASSLVAGAYEQYF
size: once; J: TRBJ2-1; V: TRBV7-2; CDR3: CASSLKPGNEQFF
size: .; J: TRBJ2-7; V: TRBV10-3; CDR3: CAIKAGTNRYEQYF
size: once; J: TRBJ2-5; V: TRBV21-1; CDR3: CASSKRGQPGTQYF
size: .; J: TRBJ1-5; V: TRBV3-1/TRBV3-2; CDR3: CASSQFIHSNQPQHF
size: .; J: TRBJ2-7; V: TRBV7-8; CDR3: CASSLEAGVYEQYF
size: .; J: TRBJ2-2; V: TRBV7-9; CDR3: CASSQLATTGELFF
size: .; J: TRBJ2-7; V: TRBV5-1; CDR3: CASSLQGQSSYEQYF
size: .; J: TRBJ2-3; V: TRBV7-2; CDR3: CASSLGGAGGTDTQYF
size: .; J: TRBJ1-6; V: TRBV5-6; CDR3: CASSLGQGYNSPLHF
size: .; J: TRBJ1-6; V: TRBV7-9; CDR3: CASSPPGAYNSPLHF
size: .; J: TRBJ2-1; V: TRBV9; CDR3: CASGSSYNEQFF
size: .; J: TRBJ2-7; V: TRBV19; CDR3: CASSLPGTSGGREQYF
size: once; J: TRBJ2-7; V: TRBV7-6; CDR3: CASSEDRGGSYEQYF
size: .; J: TRBJ2-5; V: TRBV5-1; CDR3: CASSRGFKETQYF
size: .; J: TRBJ2-5; V: TRBV5-4; CDR3: CASSREVGAETQYF
size: .; J: TRBJ2-1; V: TRBV5-1; CDR3: CASSGTTSRDEQFF
size: .; J: TRBJ2-7; V: TRBV2; CDR3: CASSEYLAGAGEQYF
size: .; J: TRBJ2-3; V: TRBV6-5; CDR3: CASSSGGSSSTDTQYF
size: .; J: TRBJ1-2; V: TRBV12-3/TRBV12-4; CDR3: CASSLGQTYGYTF
size: .; J: TRBJ1-1; V: TRBV11-2; CDR3: CASSLDQYLNTEAFF
size: .; J: TRBJ2-7; V: TRBV18; CDR3: CASSMAGVGSYEQYF
size: .; J: TRBJ1-2; V: TRBV20-1; CDR3: CSASPLLTGVTANYGYTF
size: .; J: TRBJ2-1; V: TRBV5-4; CDR3: CASSLDSGTQGNEQFF
size: many; J: TRBJ1-5; V: TRBV4-1; CDR3: CASSQEGRQPQHF
size: .; J: TRBJ2-5; V: TRBV9; CDR3: CASSPNLGLATTQYF
size: .; J: TRBJ1-1; V: TRBV18; CDR3: CASSPGQGQRTEAFF
size: .; J: TRBJ2-3; V: TRBV5-1; CDR3: CASSLYPGGLFTGTDTQYF
size: .; J: TRBJ1-2; V: TRBV29-1; CDR3: CSVEDRTRTNYGYTF
size: .; J: TRBJ2-2; V: TRBV28; CDR3: CASSLMGQGAGNTGELFF
size: .; J: TRBJ2-1; V: TRBV2; CDR3: CASKVDSYNEQFF
size: .; J: TRBJ2-2; V: TRBV5-1; CDR3: CASSLPGGRASAGELFF
size: .; J: TRBJ2-7; V: TRBV28; CDR3: CASSLPTGSEQYF
size: .; J: TRBJ1-2; V: TRBV28; CDR3: CASNSLNYGYTF